This entry lists 25 T cell receptor beta chains sequenced from one sample in a study of a mutant IDH1 vaccine in newly diagnosed glioma (dated by TCRdb to the early 2020s). The library was made by the immunoSEQ multiplex PCR assay. What TCRdb holds here is the immuneACCESS table cut down to in-frame rearrangements. Part of the clones is not present; checked against another copy, under half of the missing clones reflect an unresolved V gene, and the others are unexplained. Present in this sample are 77,000 or so clones, approximately 75% of which were seen just once. Around 5% of the sample belongs to the ten largest clones. Antigen specificity for these receptors is unknown. This specimen's time point label, interpreted: week 47, end of study. A 20-mer mutant IDH1 peptide at 300 micrograms in Montanide made up each vaccine dose, which was injected subcutaneously together with topical imiquimod. The sequences come from PBMCs, collected from a glioma patient whose treatment included an IDH1 peptide vaccine. These receptors came from a man in his forties or fifties with glioma.

The DNA of the CDR3 is TGTGCCTGGGGACGAAGCTCCTACAATGAGCAGTTCTTC. Residues: CAWGRSSYNEQFF. The chain recombines TRBV30 with TRBJ2-1; D call uncertain. CDR3 size: 13 residues. The V gene's germline CDR1 is GTSNPN and CDR2 SVGIG (reference sequence). With 5 bases removed from V and 0 bases from J, the gap between germline ends came to 8 bases.

This CDR3 is CASSAGTGPSSYNEQFF. Written as DNA, the CDR3 is TGTGCCAGCAGCGCGGGGACAGGACCAAGCTCCTACAATGAGCAGTTCTTC. The V and J genes are TRBV9 and TRBJ2-1; 8 positions agree with TRBD1. CDR3 length: 17 residues. With V trimmed by 3 bases and J by 0 bases, 8 bases remained unmatched. Per germline, CDR1 SGDLS and CDR2 YYNGEE.

This chain uses TRBV2 with TRBJ2-1; TRBD1 might be the D (6 bases). The V gene's germline CDR1 is SNHLY and CDR2 FYNNEI. Trimming pared 6 bases from V and 9 bases from J, leaving 12 bases between. The CDR3 length is 12 residues. CDR3 loop: CASRPDRGEQFF. CDR3 coding DNA: TGTGCCAGCAGGCCGGACAGAGGTGAGCAGTTCTTC.

The chain uses TRBV13 and TRBJ2-7; D gene uncertain. Germline V gives CDR1 PRHDT, CDR2 FYEKMQ (reference sequence). The V and J ends lost 5 bases and 4 bases respectively, with 6 bases between them. The CDR3 consists of 11 residues. CDR3 DNA: TGTGCCAGCAGCCTCGGTTACGAGCAGTACTTC. Translating it yields CASSLGYEQYF.

In nucleotides, the CDR3 is TGTGCCAGTAGCCCGGATGGACAGGGGGGTACGGGCTACGAGCAGTACTTC. Translation: CASSPDGQGGTGYEQYF. The J gene is TRBJ2-7, the V gene TRBV19, with TRBD1 matching 10 bases. Germline V lookup: CDR1 LNHDA, CDR2 SQIVND (reference sequence). With 6 bases clipped from V and 3 bases from J, the junction kept 14 bases outside the gene matches. This CDR3 region has 17 residues.

This clone was seen just once. The genes are TRBV4-3 and TRBJ2-3; D is unclear. Between the trimmed V and J ends, which lost 0 bases and 0 bases, there was a span of 7 bases. Per germline, CDR1 LGHNA and CDR2 YSLEER. The CDR3 sequence is 15 residues long. As DNA, the CDR3 is TGCGCCAGCAGCCAAGATCTTGGCAGCACAGATACGCAGTATTTT. This translates into CASSQDLGSTDTQYF.

The V call is TRBV7-8, the J call TRBJ2-7; 11 bases are a match to TRBD2. The CDR3 spans 18 residues. V dropped 3 bases and J dropped 6; count of bases not matched to a gene: 16. Looked up from germline, CDR1 is SGHVS and CDR2 is FQNEAQ. In nucleotides, the CDR3 is TGTGCCAGCAGCTTCCGCCTGAAAATAGCGGGAGGGCCGTTCGAGCAGTACTTC. Its protein is CASSFRLKIAGGPFEQYF.

In its sample, this clone was seen many times. The chain uses TRBV5-1 and TRBJ2-2; D may be TRBD1 (5 bases). This CDR3 is built from 18 residues. Germline V lookup: CDR1 SGHRS, CDR2 YFSETQ. Trimming took off 1 base at V and 5 bases at J, with 21 bases between the two ends. The CDR3 DNA follows: TGCGCCAGCAGCTTGTCGGTGGGTGCAGGGTCGAGGACCGGGGAGCTGTTTTTT. It encodes CASSLSVGAGSRTGELFF.

There are a few counts of this clone. The J gene is TRBJ1-1, the V gene TRBV4-2; no clear D. V lost 0 bases and J 0 bases, leaving 8 bases between the germline ends. This CDR3 contains 15 residues. CDR1 and CDR2 from the germline V gene are LGHNA and YNFKEQ. The CDR3 loop reads CASSQEVRVNTEAFF. In nucleotides, the CDR3 is TGTGCCAGCAGCCAAGAAGTTAGGGTGAACACTGAAGCTTTCTTT.

The rearrangement joins TRBV29-1 to TRBJ1-3, with D possibly TRBD1 on 6 matching bases. Trimming stripped 6 bases from V and 0 bases from J, with 9 bases between. Germline assignment: CDR1 SQVTM and CDR2 ANQGSEA. There are 13 residues in the CDR3. CDR3 region: CSVGQNSGNTIYF. The CDR3 nucleotides are TGCAGCGTCGGACAGAACTCTGGAAACACCATATATTTT.

The rearrangement uses TRBV4-2 and TRBJ2-7, with D possibly being TRBD1 (5 bases). CDR3 length equals 18 residues. CDR1 is LGHNA, CDR2 YNFKEQ, per germline. With 0 bases removed from V and 3 bases from J, the gap between germline ends came to 21 bases. CDR3 nucleotides: TGTGCCAGCAGCCAAGAATATCGGTTAGGGGCCGCCAACTACGAGCAGTACTTC. Amino acid sequence: CASSQEYRLGAANYEQYF.

The chain joins TRBV5-1 to TRBJ2-1; 7 bases map to TRBD2. This CDR3 has 13 amino acids. Germline-derived CDR1 and CDR2 are SGHRS and YFSETQ. With V trimmed by 6 bases and J by 7 bases, 7 bases remained unmatched. The CDR3 DNA reads TGCGCCAGCACCCCGGGAGGAATGAATGAGCAGTTCTTC. It yields the protein CASTPGGMNEQFF.

The gene calls are TRBV11-2 and TRBJ1-2, with TRBD1 as a possible D gene (5 bases). Germline values: CDR1 SGHAT, CDR2 FQNNGV. Between the trimmed V and J ends, which lost 1 base and 4 bases, there was a span of 13 bases. CDR3 length: 15 amino acids. In DNA, the CDR3 is TGTGCCAGCAGCTTAGGGGTCGGGACTGTCTATGGCTACACCTTC. Protein sequence: CASSLGVGTVYGYTF. Together with reference TRBV11-2 and TRBJ1-2, the CDR3 gives the full variable domain: EAGVAQSPRYKIIEKRQSVAFWCNPISGHATLYWYQQILGQGPKLLIQFQNNGVVDDSQLPKDRFSAERLKGVDSTLKIQPAKLEDSAVYLCASSLGVGTVYGYTFGSGTRLTVV.

The count of this clone is one. This chain connects TRBV5-4 to TRBJ2-7; tentatively, D is TRBD1 (6 bases). Germline loops: CDR1 SGHNT, CDR2 YYREEE (reference sequence). CDR3 length: 14 amino acids. The V end was cut by 3 bases, the J end by 4 bases, with 14 bases between. The DNA of the CDR3 is TGTGCCAGCAGCTCCTCGACAGGATTTTACGAGCAGTACTTC. Translation gives CASSSSTGFYEQYF.

A single count supports this clone. CDR3 amino acids: CASSPNGALSANTGELFF. CDR3 nucleotide sequence: TGTGCCAGCAGCCCGAATGGGGCCCTCTCCGCGAACACCGGGGAGCTGTTTTTT. The chain uses TRBV11-1 and TRBJ2-2; weak D call: TRBD1 (5 bases). This CDR3 is 18 amino acids long. CDR1 is SGHAT and CDR2 is FQDESV in the germline V gene (reference sequence). V lost 5 bases and J lost 0, with 19 bases in between.

This chain uses TRBV5-1 with TRBJ2-3; D may be TRBD1 or TRBD2 (6 bases each). The CDR3 has 15 residues. V lost 4 bases, J lost 0 bases, and 12 bases lay in between. The germline CDR1 and CDR2 sequences are SGHRS and YFSETQ. In DNA, the CDR3 is TGCGCCAGCAGCGCGGGACAAACGAGCACAGATACGCAGTATTTT. Protein: CASSAGQTSTDTQYF.

This chain uses TRBV5-1 with TRBJ2-3; no reliable D call. Germline V gene sequence: CDR1 SGHRS, CDR2 YFSETQ. The CDR3 spans 15 residues. V was clipped by 3 bases and J by 0 bases, with 11 bases between them. CDR3 nucleotides: TGCGCCAGCAGCTACGACATTTCTAGCACAGATACGCAGTATTTT. Protein sequence: CASSYDISSTDTQYF. Full variable domain (outside the CDR3, taken from reference TRBV5-1 and TRBJ2-3): KAGVTQTPRYLIKTRGQQVTLSCSPISGHRSVSWYQQTPGQGLQFLFEYFSETQRNKGNFPGRFSGRQFSNSRSEMNVSTLELGDSALYLCASSYDISSTDTQYFGPGTRLTVL.

This clone was counted between two and nine times. The CDR3 region is CAWDRVESGNTIYF. The CDR3 DNA reads as TGTGCCTGGGACAGGGTCGAATCTGGAAACACCATATATTTT. V gene TRBV30 combines with J gene TRBJ1-3, with 7 positions matching TRBD1. The germline CDR1 and CDR2 sequences are GTSNPN and SVGIG (reference sequence). CDR3 length: 14 residues. V gave up 5 bases and J gave up 1 base; unmatched junction bases: 5.

CDR3 DNA: TGCAGCGTTGAAGGGGTGTCGGTCCAAGAGACCCAGTACTTC. Its translation is CSVEGVSVQETQYF. This chain uses TRBV29-1 with TRBJ2-5; D is unresolved. Trimming took off 1 base at V and 1 base at J, with 10 bases between the two ends. The CDR3 consists of 14 residues. Germline CDR1 and CDR2: SQVTM and ANQGSEA.

V is TRBV13 and J is TRBJ2-5; D not resolved. With the DNA end fitting TRBJ2-7 better, the J assignment may be wrong. Germline CDR1 reads PRHDT; CDR2 reads FYEKMQ (reference sequence). The CDR3 is 11 residues long. The CDR3 sequence: CASSLGYEQYF. CDR3 coding DNA: TGTGCCAGCAGCCTCGGTTACGAGCAGTACTTC.

As for this clone: Relative to the germline gene, one junction end is altered; a read error may explain this. This chain links TRBV7-7 with TRBJ2-1; 11 bases map to TRBD2. Germline-derived CDR1 and CDR2 are SSHAT and FNYEAQ (reference sequence). CDR3 size: 14 residues. Here the CDR3 reads CASSLAGGNNEQFF. For the CDR3, the DNA is TGTGCTAGCAGCTTAGCGGGGGGGAACAATGAGCAGTTCTTC.

This rearrangement joins TRBV5-4 to TRBJ2-6; 7 bases fit TRBD1. The ends lost 0 bases at V and 1 base at J; junction bases unmatched: 7. There are 18 residues in the CDR3. Per the germline V gene, CDR1 is SGHNT and CDR2 is YYREEE (reference sequence). The CDR3: CASSLVPGQISGANVLTF. The DNA of the CDR3 is TGTGCCAGCAGCTTGGTGCCGGGACAGATATCTGGGGCCAACGTCCTGACTTTC.

This rearrangement joins TRBV6-5 to TRBJ2-1; 7 nucleotides match TRBD2. Germline V gives CDR1 MNHEY, CDR2 SVGAGI. The CDR3 has 14 residues. The ends lost 6 bases at V and 6 bases at J; junction bases unmatched: 8. The CDR3 reads CASSWRDYRNEQFF. CDR3 nucleotide sequence: TGTGCCAGCAGCTGGCGGGACTACCGCAATGAGCAGTTCTTC.

The rearrangement uses TRBV15 and TRBJ1-3; D remains ambiguous. The CDR3 loop spans 15 amino acids. With 5 bases removed from V and 0 bases from J, the gap between germline ends came to 11 bases. The germline CDR1 and CDR2 sequences are LNHNV and YYDKDF (reference sequence). CDR3 bases: TGTGCCACCAGCGGGAGTCGGGACTCTGGAAACACCATATATTTT. Residues: CATSGSRDSGNTIYF.

CDR3 coding DNA: TGTGCCAGCAGTACAGGGTTCGACGAGCAGTACTTC. Translating gives CASSTGFDEQYF. The chain carries TRBV25-1 and TRBJ2-7; the D gene is possibly TRBD1 (6 bases). Germline-derived CDR1 and CDR2 are MGHDK and SYGVNS. This CDR3 has 12 residues. V lost 5 bases and J lost 5, with 10 bases in between.